A selection of T cell receptor beta chains follows, all from one sample in a study of CD8+ T cells in alopecia areata. Assay: immunoSEQ multiplex PCR; the TCRdb copy retains only in-frame clones and omits some. The table has approximately 140,000 clones, over 45% seen once. Input material: CD4+ T cells sorted from blood. Source of these receptors: a human donor with alopecia areata. CDR3s include the opening cysteine and the closing phenylalanine or tryptophan. Each record gives: CDR3 protein, CDR3 DNA, J gene, V gene, clone size, D gene. A D gene is named only where the DNA matches it firmly. Size is stated for part of the rows, as once, few or many counts, or as a class when the clone is expanded.

CDR3: CSVEVGQNTEAFF; DNA: TGCAGCGTTGAAGTCGGTCAGAACACTGAAGCTTTCTTT; J: TRBJ1-1; V: TRBV29-1; size: few; D: NA
CDR3: CSVKPEGNQPQHF; DNA: TGCAGCGTTAAACCGGAGGGCAATCAGCCCCAGCATTTT; J: TRBJ1-5; V: TRBV29-1; size: NA; D: NA
CDR3: CASSQLQTGELFF; DNA: TGTGCCAGCAGCCAACTGCAGACCGGGGAGCTGTTTTTT; J: TRBJ2-2; V: TRBV14; size: NA; D: NA
CDR3: CSVDSGTGFAQYF; DNA: TGCAGCGTTGACTCCGGGACAGGGTTTGCGCAGTACTTC; J: TRBJ2-7; V: TRBV29-1; size: NA; D: TRBD1
CDR3: CASSDKVGSGANVLTF; DNA: TGTGCCAGCAGCGACAAAGTCGGTTCTGGGGCCAACGTCCTGACTTTC; J: TRBJ2-6; V: TRBV27; size: NA; D: NA
CDR3: CASSSALNYGYTF; DNA: TGTGCCAGCAGTTCTGCGCTTAACTATGGCTACACCTTC; J: TRBJ1-2; V: TRBV27; size: once; D: NA
CDR3: CAWTLPGLNEQFF; DNA: TGTGCCTGGACCCTCCCGGGACTGAATGAGCAGTTCTTC; J: TRBJ2-1; V: TRBV30; size: NA; D: NA
CDR3: CASSPGQGTETQYF; DNA: TGTGCCAGCAGCCCCGGACAGGGCACAGAGACCCAGTACTTC; J: TRBJ2-5; V: TRBV9; size: NA; D: TRBD1
CDR3: CASSLGGGLTYEQYF; DNA: TGTGCCAGCAGCTTAGGAGGGGGCCTAACCTACGAGCAGTACTTC; J: TRBJ2-7; V: TRBV7-8; size: NA; D: TRBD1
CDR3: CASSFMLGRSYEQYF; DNA: TGTGCCAGCAGTTTTATGCTGGGCCGCTCCTACGAGCAGTACTTC; J: TRBJ2-7; V: TRBV27; size: NA; D: NA
CDR3: CASSFEPNTEAFF; DNA: TGCGCCAGCAGCTTCGAGCCGAACACTGAAGCTTTCTTT; J: TRBJ1-1; V: TRBV5-1; size: NA; D: NA
CDR3: CASSDFGTSISYEQYF; DNA: TGTGCCAGCAGTGACTTCGGGACTAGTATTTCTTACGAGCAGTACTTC; J: TRBJ2-7; V: TRBV25-1; size: NA; D: TRBD2
CDR3: CASSSRLGYYNEQFF; DNA: TGTGCCAGCAGCTCCCGACTAGGGTACTACAATGAGCAGTTCTTC; J: TRBJ2-1; V: TRBV7-9; size: few; D: NA
CDR3: CSVEVSTVGRAFF; DNA: TGCAGCGTTGAAGTGAGTACAGTCGGTAGAGCTTTCTTT; J: TRBJ1-1; V: TRBV29-1; size: NA; D: NA
CDR3: CSVVSGGQYTDTQYF; DNA: TGCAGCGTTGTTTCTGGCGGACAATACACAGATACGCAGTATTTT; J: TRBJ2-3; V: TRBV29-1; size: NA; D: NA
CDR3: CSVGLNYEQYF; DNA: TGCAGCGTTGGTCTGAACTACGAGCAGTACTTC; J: TRBJ2-7; V: TRBV29-1; size: NA; D: NA
CDR3: CSVEAGRKETQYF; DNA: TGCAGCGTTGAGGCAGGCCGCAAAGAGACCCAGTACTTC; J: TRBJ2-5; V: TRBV29-1; size: NA; D: NA
CDR3: CASSLVGTGRNTEAFF; DNA: TGCGCCAGCAGCTTGGTGGGGACAGGTCGGAACACTGAAGCTTTCTTT; J: TRBJ1-1; V: TRBV5-1; size: NA; D: TRBD1
CDR3: CASSLGLAGGHRPFF; DNA: TGTGCCAGCAGTTTAGGGCTAGCGGGAGGCCATCGGCCGTTCTTC; J: TRBJ2-1; V: TRBV28; size: few; D: TRBD2
CDR3: CAWSVPRTGNYGYTF; DNA: TGTGCCTGGAGTGTTCCCCGTACAGGAAACTATGGCTACACCTTC; J: TRBJ1-2; V: TRBV30; size: NA; D: NA
CDR3: CASRLRDAHSYGYTF; DNA: TGCGCCAGCAGGTTGCGGGATGCTCACTCCTATGGCTACACCTTC; J: TRBJ1-2; V: TRBV5-1; size: NA; D: NA
CDR3: CASSPTFGNNEQFF; DNA: TGCGCCAGCAGCCCAACTTTTGGTAACAATGAGCAGTTCTTC; J: TRBJ2-1; V: TRBV4-1; size: NA; D: NA
CDR3: CSVTLAGNRGYTF; DNA: TGCAGCGTTACTCTGGCAGGGAATAGGGGCTACACCTTC; J: TRBJ1-2; V: TRBV29-1; size: few; D: NA
CDR3: CASSTPVAGGPHEQYF; DNA: TGTGCCAGCAGTACCCCGGTAGCGGGAGGGCCCCACGAGCAGTACTTC; J: TRBJ2-7; V: TRBV28; size: NA; D: TRBD2
CDR3: CASNIMRESVFF; DNA: TGTGCCAGCAACATAATGCGGGAGTCGGTGTTCTTC; J: TRBJ2-1; V: TRBV2; size: NA; D: TRBD2